These 31 T cell receptor beta chains were all obtained from the same sample, sequenced in a study of blood T cell repertoires in COVID-19. The assay was immunoSEQ multiplex PCR, and TCRdb's table has in-frame clones only and misses some. The table includes around 58,000 clones, 88% detected once. Sequences were obtained from peripheral blood. These receptors originate from a human donor in a cohort sampled during active COVID-19.

V gene TRBV25-1 combines with J gene TRBJ2-7; a weak D match, TRBD2 (5 bases). Trimming cost V 3 bases and J 0 bases, with 18 bases left between them. This CDR3 has 17 amino acids. CDR1 and CDR2 from the germline V gene are MGHDK and SYGVNS. The CDR3 DNA reads TGTGCCAGCAGTGATGTAGGCGTAGGGAGTCCCTCCTACGAGCAGTACTTC. It specifies CASSDVGVGSPSYEQYF.

This chain joins TRBV2 and TRBJ2-5; a weak D match, TRBD1 (5 bases). The germline CDR1 and CDR2 sequences are SNHLY and FYNNEI. The V and J ends lost 4 bases and 7 bases respectively, with 13 bases between them. This CDR3 region has 13 residues. CDR3 nucleotides: TGTGCCAGCAGTGCCAGGGCGATCGGGACCCAGTACTTC. Residues: CASSARAIGTQYF.

V and J are TRBV7-6 and TRBJ2-3, with a tentative D call TRBD2 (5 bases). Germline V CDR1 and CDR2: SGHVS, FNYEAQ. The V gene lost 1 base and the J gene lost 2 bases, with 13 bases spanning the gap. This CDR3 has 16 amino acids. DNA of the CDR3: TGTGCCAGCAGCTTAGGGGCGGGTCGGACCACAGATACGCAGTATTTT. It encodes CASSLGAGRTTDTQYF.

V and J are TRBV18 and TRBJ2-3, with TRBD2 identical over 9 bases. The CDR3 length is 16 residues. In germline, CDR1 is KGHSH, CDR2 LQKENI. The J segment lost 5 bases and the V segment lost 3 bases, leaving 9 bases of the junction unmatched. CDR3 nucleotide sequence: TGTGCCAGCTCACCCCGAGTTAGCGGGAGTGGAGATACGCAGTATTTT. Protein product: CASSPRVSGSGDTQYF.

The V gene is TRBV5-1, the J gene TRBJ2-3; weak D call: TRBD2 (6 bases). Looked up from germline, CDR1 is SGHRS and CDR2 is YFSETQ. The CDR3 spans 15 residues. With 4 bases removed from V and 2 bases from J, the gap between germline ends came to 14 bases. CDR3 sequence: CASSGRGSITDTQYF. CDR3 DNA: TGCGCCAGCAGCGGGCGGGGATCAATCACAGATACGCAGTATTTT.

V and J are TRBV5-1 and TRBJ2-7, with 9 positions matching TRBD1. Germline V gene lookup returns CDR1 SGHRS and CDR2 YFSETQ. With V trimmed by 4 bases and J by 2 bases, 7 bases remained unmatched. The CDR3 length is 15 residues. In DNA form, the CDR3 reads TGCGCCAGCAGCCCAACCGGGACAGGGACCTACGAGCAGTACTTC. The encoded protein is CASSPTGTGTYEQYF.

The chain uses TRBV19 and TRBJ2-3; 7 bases agree with TRBD2. CDR3 length: 15 amino acids. The germline CDR1 and CDR2 sequences are LNHDA and SQIVND (reference sequence). Trimming removed 6 bases from V and 2 bases from J; junction bases left unmatched: 8. CDR3 DNA sequence: TGTGCCAGTAGCGCGCGAGCGGGGATCACAGATACGCAGTATTTT. Its translation is CASSARAGITDTQYF.

V usage is TRBV18 and J usage is TRBJ2-7; 9 nucleotides align to TRBD1. Germline V lookup: CDR1 KGHSH, CDR2 LQKENI. Losses at the gene ends were 6 bases for V and 6 bases for J; bases not matched to a gene: 9. The CDR3 spans 14 residues. The CDR3: CASSAPGQGAEQYF. The CDR3 coding sequence is TGTGCCAGCTCGGCCCCGGGACAGGGAGCCGAGCAGTACTTC.

This chain links TRBV2 with TRBJ1-1, with 8 bases lining up with TRBD1. The junction had 4 bases not matched to a gene; V was cut back by 6 bases and J by 4 bases. CDR3 size: 13 residues. The germline gives CDR1 SNHLY, CDR2 FYNNEI. CDR3 residues: CASSDRGGTEAFF. The CDR3 bases are TGTGCCAGCAGCGACAGGGGAGGCACTGAAGCTTTCTTT.

This clone appeared a few times. The rearrangement uses TRBV11-2 and TRBJ1-5; a possible D gene is TRBD1 (5 bases). This CDR3 is built from 14 residues. V was trimmed by 1 base and J by 4 bases, leaving 8 bases between them. CDR1 is SGHAT, CDR2 FQNNGV, per germline. For the CDR3, the DNA is TGTGCCAGCAGCTTAGGGGGCCGGAATCAGCCCCAGCATTTT. Translating gives CASSLGGRNQPQHF.

The rearrangement joins TRBV6-2 or TRBV6-3 to TRBJ2-5; TRBD1 matches at 7 bases. Germline CDR1 and CDR2: MNHEY and SVGEGT. Losses at the gene ends were 4 bases for V and 4 bases for J; bases not matched to a gene: 9. The CDR3 is 15 amino acids. The CDR3 DNA reads TGTGCCAGCAGTTCCGGGACAGCCCATTCAGAGACCCAGTACTTC. Its protein is CASSSGTAHSETQYF.

The CDR3 spells CASSLERYSGNTIYF. CDR3 DNA sequence: TGTGCCAGCAGCCTGGAGAGATACTCTGGAAACACCATATATTTT. The gene calls are TRBV5-6 and TRBJ1-3; D uncertain. V was trimmed by 4 bases and J by 0 bases, leaving 11 bases between them. This CDR3 contains 15 residues. Germline V gene lookup returns CDR1 SGHDT and CDR2 YYEEEE.

The gene calls are TRBV9 and TRBJ2-2, with 7 nucleotides matching TRBD2. J was trimmed by 0 bases and V by 4 bases; bases with no gene match: 9. This CDR3 region has 17 residues. Germline V lookup: CDR1 SGDLS, CDR2 YYNGEE. The CDR3 spells CASSPHSRGANTGELFF. CDR3 bases: TGTGCCAGCAGCCCCCATAGTCGGGGGGCGAACACCGGGGAGCTGTTTTTT.

The rearrangement joins TRBV11-2 to TRBJ2-7; 9 nucleotides line up with TRBD1. V shed 6 bases, J shed 6 bases, and the junction held 9 bases outside the gene matches. The CDR3 loop spans 14 amino acids. CDR1 is SGHAT, CDR2 FQNNGV, per germline. Here the CDR3 reads CASRRPGQGLEQYF. The CDR3 nucleotides are TGTGCCAGCAGACGTCCGGGACAGGGACTCGAGCAGTACTTC.

This clone has just one count. The CDR3 region is CASSSDLAGGYEQYF. CDR3 coding DNA: TGCGCCAGCAGCTCCGACCTAGCGGGGGGCTACGAGCAGTACTTC. The V call is TRBV5-1, the J call TRBJ2-7; 11 bases are a match to TRBD2. The ends lost 3 bases at V and 3 bases at J; junction bases unmatched: 5. Germline-derived CDR1 and CDR2 are SGHRS and YFSETQ. The CDR3 loop spans 15 amino acids.

This chain uses TRBV5-1 with TRBJ2-2; 7 nucleotides align to TRBD1. Germline assignment: CDR1 SGHRS and CDR2 YFSETQ. This CDR3 region has 13 residues. J lost 5 bases, V lost 4 bases, and 2 bases had no gene match. In DNA, the CDR3 is TGCGCCAGCAGCCCACAGGGGACCGGGGAGCTGTTTTTT. This encodes CASSPQGTGELFF. Complete variable domain (other parts from reference TRBV5-1 and TRBJ2-2): KAGVTQTPRYLIKTRGQQVTLSCSPISGHRSVSWYQQTPGQGLQFLFEYFSETQRNKGNFPGRFSGRQFSNSRSEMNVSTLELGDSALYLCASSPQGTGELFFGEGSRLTVL.

This chain connects TRBV28 to TRBJ2-2, with 14 bases fitting TRBD2. The CDR3 totals 17 residues. CDR1 and CDR2 (germline): MDHEN, SYDVKM. With V trimmed by 4 bases and J by 7 bases, 8 bases remained unmatched. The CDR3: CASSSNGLAGGSGELFF. In DNA, the CDR3 is TGTGCCAGCAGTTCCAACGGACTAGCGGGAGGTAGCGGGGAGCTGTTTTTT.

The genes are TRBV5-8 and TRBJ1-6, with D maybe TRBD1 (5 bases). The CDR3 is made up of 13 amino acids. CDR1 is SGHTS and CDR2 is YDEGEE in the germline V gene. Between the trimmed V and J ends, which lost 5 bases and 6 bases, there was a span of 9 bases. The CDR3 coding sequence is TGTGCCAGCAGGGCGGGGGGTAATTCACCCCTCCACTTT. This sequence encodes CASRAGGNSPLHF.

The V call is TRBV5-1, the J call TRBJ2-2; TRBD2 aligns across 11 bases. Germline values: CDR1 SGHRS, CDR2 YFSETQ. This CDR3 spans 16 amino acids. V was clipped by 4 bases and J by 5 bases; unmatched bases: 7. The CDR3 DNA follows: TGCGCCAGCAGCCTGCAGACTAGCGGGGCGACCGGGGAGCTGTTTTTT. This sequence encodes CASSLQTSGATGELFF. The full variable domain, with the rest looked up from reference TRBV5-1 and TRBJ2-2, is KAGVTQTPRYLIKTRGQQVTLSCSPISGHRSVSWYQQTPGQGLQFLFEYFSETQRNKGNFPGRFSGRQFSNSRSEMNVSTLELGDSALYLCASSLQTSGATGELFFGEGSRLTVL.

This sequence joins TRBV7-2 and TRBJ1-5; 8 bases fit TRBD1. The CDR3 has 15 residues. Germline V lookup: CDR1 SGHTA, CDR2 FQGNSA. V was pared by 1 base and J by 6 bases, with 5 bases of the junction left unmatched. The CDR3 reads CASSLEDRESQPQHF. The CDR3 DNA follows: TGTGCCAGCAGCTTAGAGGACAGGGAGAGTCAGCCCCAGCATTTT.

CDR3 coding DNA: TGTGCCAGCAGTGATCGGGGTGGAGTGGCACCCCTCCACTTT. Protein sequence: CASSDRGGVAPLHF. The V call is TRBV2, the J call TRBJ1-6; D is undetermined. This CDR3 comprises 14 residues. CDR1 and CDR2 from the germline V gene are SNHLY and FYNNEI. V lost 3 bases and J 11 bases, leaving 14 bases between the germline ends.

The rearrangement uses TRBV30 and TRBJ2-2; 7 bases fit TRBD1. V gave up 0 bases and J gave up 5 bases; unmatched junction bases: 6. This CDR3 is 15 amino acids long. CDR1 is GTSNPN and CDR2 is SVGIG in the germline V gene (reference sequence). CDR3 sequence reads: CAWSVPGGWTGELFF. The CDR3 coding sequence is TGTGCCTGGAGTGTACCAGGGGGTTGGACCGGGGAGCTGTTTTTT.

The chain has TRBV18 and TRBJ1-1, with 7 bases matching TRBD1. J lost 3 bases, V lost 4 bases, and 5 bases had no gene match. Germline CDR1 KGHSH, CDR2 LQKENI. The CDR3 extends over 14 amino acids. This chain's CDR3 is CASSRFTGDTEAFF. CDR3 bases: TGTGCCAGCTCACGATTCACAGGGGACACTGAAGCTTTCTTT.

The V and J genes are TRBV28 and TRBJ2-7; 15 bases agree with TRBD2. The V gene's germline CDR1 is MDHEN and CDR2 SYDVKM. The V gene end was trimmed by 5 bases and the J gene end by 12 bases; junction bases not matched to a gene: 20. CDR3 length equals 18 residues. CDR3 sequence: CASSAMGAGTSGRRELYF. CDR3 DNA sequence: TGTGCCAGCAGTGCTATGGGGGCGGGGACTAGCGGGAGGAGAGAACTGTACTTC.

The V gene is TRBV11-2, the J gene TRBJ2-6, with a weak D call TRBD1 (6 bases). There are 15 residues in the CDR3. The V gene lost 6 bases and the J gene lost 4 bases, with 13 bases spanning the gap. Germline-derived CDR1 and CDR2 are SGHAT and FQNNGV. The CDR3 nucleotides are TGTGCCAGCAGGTACAGGGTATCCGGGGCCAACGTCCTGACTTTC. Translation: CASRYRVSGANVLTF.

Written as DNA, the CDR3 is TGCGCCAGCAGCCAAGACAGGGGATCCACCGTAGCCAAAAACATTCAGTACTTC. It encodes CASSQDRGSTVAKNIQYF. The chain joins TRBV4-3 to TRBJ2-4; a possible D gene is TRBD1 (6 bases). The V end was cut by 0 bases, the J end by 0 bases, with 15 bases between. The CDR3 loop spans 18 amino acids. CDR1 LGHNA and CDR2 YSLEER come from the germline V gene.

The genes are TRBV5-1 and TRBJ2-7, with TRBD1 matching 7 bases. The trim removed 2 bases at V and 7 bases at J, leaving 12 bases unmatched. This CDR3 is 15 amino acids long. CDR1 is SGHRS and CDR2 is YFSETQ in the germline V gene. The CDR3 protein is CASSLGTTARGEQYF. The CDR3 nucleotides read TGCGCCAGCAGCTTAGGGACAACGGCCAGGGGGGAGCAGTACTTC.

This clone occurred a few times. The chain couples TRBV29-1 to TRBJ1-6; D gene uncertain. Looked up from germline, CDR1 is SQVTM and CDR2 is ANQGSEA. The CDR3 length is 14 residues. V shed 4 bases and J shed 10 bases, with 17 bases lying between them. Here the CDR3 DNA reads TGCAGCGTTGCCGACACGGTTCGTGGCTCACCCCTCCACTTT. As protein: CSVADTVRGSPLHF.

Only a few counts were recorded for this clone. The DNA for the CDR3 is TGTGCCAGTAGGATCAGGGGGCAAGAGACCCAGTACTTC. Translating it yields CASRIRGQETQYF. The rearrangement links TRBV19 to TRBJ2-5; 7 bases are shared with TRBD1. The junction had 3 bases not matched to a gene; V was cut back by 6 bases and J by 2 bases. The CDR3 totals 13 residues. Germline-derived CDR1 and CDR2 are LNHDA and SQIVND (reference sequence). The full variable domain, in which reference TRBV19 and TRBJ2-5 provide the parts outside the CDR3, is DGGITQSPKYLFRKEGQNVTLSCEQNLNHDAMYWYRQDPGQGLRLIYYSQIVNDFQKGDIAEGYSVSREKKESFPLTVTSAQKNPTAFYLCASRIRGQETQYFGPGTRLLVL.

The V call is TRBV11-2, the J call TRBJ2-7; maybe TRBD2 (7 bases). Germline V gene data show CDR1 as SGHAT and CDR2 as FQNNGV. This CDR3 has 16 residues. V was cut by 1 base and J by 2 bases, with 15 bases left in between. CDR3 sequence (DNA): TGTGCCAGCAGCTTAGGTCCGGGGGGCATTACCTACGAGCAGTACTTC. The encoded protein is CASSLGPGGITYEQYF.

The gene calls are TRBV29-1 and TRBJ2-7; 8 nucleotides align to TRBD1. The CDR3 contains 14 residues. Germline CDR1 and CDR2: SQVTM and ANQGSEA. J gave up 0 bases and V 6 bases, and 7 bases lay outside the gene matches. Here the CDR3 reads CSVSRQGSSYEQYF. The CDR3 nucleotides read TGCAGCGTCTCTCGACAGGGGAGCTCCTACGAGCAGTACTTC.